This TCR beta chain emerged from a study of metastatic and nonmetastatic thyroid tumors. Study in general: Malignant and benign thyroid patients had repertoires compared in peripheral blood and tumor or nodule tissue. General study results and limits: As reported, TCR beta diversity in blood and tumor was significantly higher in malignant thyroid tumors than in benign nodules.

The CDR3 runs 14 residues. Germline V gene data show CDR1 as SGHTA and CDR2 as FQGNSA. Trimming cost V 6 bases and J 4 bases; bases outside gene matches: 7. Nobody among the patients had been given any treatment before thyroid surgery. Per the authors' pipeline: In papillary thyroid cancer, a distant-metastasis classifier was built using CDR3 differences across clinicopathological groups. MiXCR was used by TCRdb to re-call the PCR reads. Here the V and J calls rest on TCRdb's processing, not on the authors' analysis. The sample consists of under 60,000 clones, around 20% of them appearing once. This clone was observed many times. The target antigen is unknown.

The V and J genes are TRBV7-2 and TRBJ2-7, with 9 bases lining up with TRBD2. The sequenced material came from blood. The origin of this receptor is a male donor with papillary thyroid cancer or a benign thyroid nodule (not recorded which). Some clones in this sample may be carry-over from other donors' samples. The CDR3 DNA follows: TGTGCCAGCAGTCCGGGACTAGCTCTTTACGAGCAGTACTTC. Its translation is CASSPGLALYEQYF.